This TCR beta chain came from a study of blood T cell repertoires in COVID-19. Profiling relied on immunoSEQ multiplex PCR, and the TCRdb table lists in-frame clones only, not all of them. The data hold approximately 92,000 clones, with around 81% observed a single time. The sequence was obtained from a man between 60 and 75 years old with acute or convalescent COVID-19. Sequenced sample: peripheral blood.

The chain's CDR3 is CASSEQGAGETQYF. The CDR3, as DNA: TGTGCCAGCAGTGAACAGGGGGCCGGAGAGACCCAGTACTTC. This chain joins TRBV2 and TRBJ2-5, with TRBD1 identical over 8 bases. From germline, CDR1 is SNHLY and CDR2 FYNNEI. This CDR3 has 14 amino acids. The V segment lost 2 bases and the J segment 4 bases; nucleotides outside the gene matches: 3.